The next 19 T cell receptor beta chains were all read from a single sample in a study of cytomegalovirus exposure and HLA in healthy donors. Use of 60 Vbeta and 13 Jbeta primers characterized the PCR. Some clones are missing from TCRdb's copy, which holds only in-frame ones; the method was immunoSEQ multiplex PCR. In the table there are some 200,000 clones, 80% to 85% of which are singletons. Sequencing input: PBMCs. These TCRs come from a woman aged 18-29 years in good health and CMV-seronegative.

The sample holds one count of this clone. The V and J genes are TRBV27 and TRBJ2-1; D remains unclear. From germline, CDR1 is MNHEY and CDR2 SMNVEV (reference sequence). Trimming removed 5 bases from V and 4 bases from J, with 15 bases in between. The CDR3 is made up of 15 amino acids. This chain's CDR3 is CASSPAPSMYNEQFF. CDR3 bases: TGTGCCAGCAGTCCCGCCCCATCTATGTACAATGAGCAGTTCTTC.

The chain has TRBV29-1 and TRBJ2-1; 11 nucleotides align to TRBD2. The CDR3 is 14 amino acids. CDR1 is SQVTM and CDR2 is ANQGSEA in the germline V gene. CDR3 amino acids: CSGRSGTSGNEQFF. The CDR3 region has the DNA TGCAGTGGTAGGTCCGGGACTAGCGGCAATGAGCAGTTCTTC.

The J gene is TRBJ2-1, the V gene TRBV19; 7 positions agree with TRBD1. V was clipped by 7 bases and J by 0 bases; unmatched bases: 9. The CDR3 sequence is 16 residues long. Germline CDR1 and CDR2: LNHDA and SQIVND (reference sequence). The CDR3 DNA follows: TGTGCCAGTACCAGTGGACAGGCCCCCTCCTACAATGAGCAGTTCTTC. Amino acid sequence: CASTSGQAPSYNEQFF.

This chain links TRBV6-5 with TRBJ2-1; no firm D call. The germline V gene has CDR1 MNHEY and CDR2 SVGAGI. Trimming removed 0 bases at V and 8 bases at J, with 14 bases between. The CDR3 totals 15 residues. CDR3 DNA sequence: TGTGCCAGCAGTTACTCAGCTAGACCGGTCGATGAGCAGTTCTTC. This translates into CASSYSARPVDEQFF.

This clone appeared once. The chain carries TRBV7-2 and TRBJ1-2; 8 bases are shared with TRBD1. The germline CDR1 and CDR2 sequences are SGHTA and FQGNSA. This CDR3 is built from 14 residues. J gave up 3 bases and V 4 bases, and 4 bases lay outside the gene matches. The CDR3, as DNA: TGTGCCAGCAGCTCAGGACAGGGCTACTATGGCTACACCTTC. Encoded protein: CASSSGQGYYGYTF.

V and J are TRBV5-1 and TRBJ2-1; no definite D call. Germline CDR1 and CDR2: SGHRS and YFSETQ. The CDR3 is made up of 16 amino acids. Trimming shortened V by 3 bases and J by 2 bases, and 15 bases separated the two germline ends. In DNA form, the CDR3 reads TGCGCCAGCAGCTCGGGTGCACCTGCGGCCTACAATGAGCAGTTCTTC. It yields the protein CASSSGAPAAYNEQFF.

This clone has only one observation. The rearrangement uses TRBV11-2 and TRBJ2-4; TRBD2 might be the D (5 bases). The CDR3 covers 13 residues. Trimming pared 3 bases from V and 8 bases from J, leaving 11 bases between. Germline lookup yields CDR1 SGHAT and CDR2 FQNNGV. The DNA of the CDR3 is TGTGCCAGCAGCTTGGGAGTAACGGACATTCAGTACTTC. Translation gives CASSLGVTDIQYF.

This clone appeared a single time. The J gene is TRBJ2-5, the V gene TRBV5-1, with TRBD1 as a possible D gene (5 bases). V gave up 0 bases and J gave up 2 bases, with 5 bases separating them. CDR1 and CDR2 (germline): SGHRS, YFSETQ. CDR3 size: 13 residues. This CDR3 is CASSLGQQETQYF. CDR3 nucleotides: TGCGCCAGCAGCTTGGGACAGCAAGAGACCCAGTACTTC. Full variable domain (rest looked up from reference TRBV5-1 and TRBJ2-5): KAGVTQTPRYLIKTRGQQVTLSCSPISGHRSVSWYQQTPGQGLQFLFEYFSETQRNKGNFPGRFSGRQFSNSRSEMNVSTLELGDSALYLCASSLGQQETQYFGPGTRLLVL.

The rearrangement uses TRBV25-1 and TRBJ1-2; 9 nucleotides line up with TRBD1. The germline V gene has CDR1 MGHDK and CDR2 SYGVNS. The J segment lost 4 bases and the V segment lost 4 bases, leaving 10 bases of the junction unmatched. CDR3 length equals 16 residues. The CDR3, as DNA: TGTGCCAGCAGTGGCCGGGACAGGGATCCTGGCTATGGCTACACCTTC. Protein sequence: CASSGRDRDPGYGYTF.

The chain employs TRBV11-2 and TRBJ2-1; 10 bases align to TRBD2. V lost 3 bases, J lost 2 bases, and 10 bases stayed unmatched. The CDR3 totals 18 residues. Germline CDR1 reads SGHAT; CDR2 reads FQNNGV. As DNA, the CDR3 is TGTGCCAGCAGCTTTTCGTCGGCTAGCGGGAGTCCCTACAATGAGCAGTTCTTC. Translating gives CASSFSSASGSPYNEQFF.

The CDR3: CASGDRYTGELFF. In DNA form, the CDR3 reads TGTGCCAGCGGGGACAGGTACACCGGGGAGCTGTTTTTT. The V call is TRBV28, the J call TRBJ2-2; 8 bases fit TRBD1. V trimming: 8 bases; J trimming: 3 bases; junction bases outside the gene matches: 2. The CDR3 has 13 amino acids. In germline, CDR1 is MDHEN, CDR2 SYDVKM.

The rearrangement uses TRBV28 and TRBJ2-7; D is unresolved. This CDR3 region has 13 residues. Germline CDR1 MDHEN, CDR2 SYDVKM. Deletions cut 3 bases from V and 1 base from J, with 7 bases between. CDR3: CASSFADSYEQYF. CDR3 bases: TGTGCCAGCAGTTTCGCGGATTCCTACGAGCAGTACTTC. The variable domain in full, completed from reference TRBV28 and TRBJ2-7, reads DVKVTQSSRYLVKRTGEKVFLECVQDMDHENMFWYRQDPGLGLRLIYFSYDVKMKEKGDIPEGYSVSREKKERFSLILESASTNQTSMYLCASSFADSYEQYFGPGTRLTVT.

This chain joins TRBV11-2 and TRBJ1-1; TRBD1 matches at 9 bases. The germline CDR1 and CDR2 sequences are SGHAT and FQNNGV. CDR3 length: 16 residues. The V and J ends lost 1 base and 7 bases, in that order; junction bases with no gene match: 10. In nucleotides, the CDR3 is TGTGCCAGCAGCTTAGCGACCGGACAGGGGAATCGTGAAGCTTTCTTT. The encoded protein is CASSLATGQGNREAFF.

The rearrangement links TRBV27 to TRBJ1-2; 11 positions match TRBD1. The length of the CDR3 is 14 residues. V lost 4 bases to trimming and J lost 5 bases; unmatched junction nucleotides: 3. Germline V gene data show CDR1 as MNHEY and CDR2 as SMNVEV (reference sequence). CDR3 loop: CASSSGQGVYGYTF. CDR3 bases: TGTGCCAGCAGTTCGGGACAGGGGGTTTATGGCTACACCTTC.

The V gene is TRBV5-8, the J gene TRBJ2-1; no clear D gene. Germline assignment: CDR1 SGHTS and CDR2 YDEGEE. V shed 5 bases and J shed 3 bases, with 12 bases lying between them. The CDR3 contains 14 residues. This CDR3 is CASRPRPLYNEQFF. The DNA of the CDR3 is TGTGCCAGCAGACCCAGGCCCCTCTACAATGAGCAGTTCTTC.

The rearrangement links TRBV5-6 to TRBJ2-2; TRBD2 agrees at 8 bases. V shed 3 bases and J 0 bases; nucleotides not matched to a gene: 4. Per the germline V gene, CDR1 is SGHDT and CDR2 is YYEEEE. The CDR3 is 16 amino acids. CDR3 sequence: CASSSFSGANTGELFF. The DNA for the CDR3 is TGTGCCAGCAGCTCGTTTAGCGGGGCGAACACCGGGGAGCTGTTTTTT.

The chain employs TRBV27 and TRBJ1-4; unclear D gene. The CDR3 covers 14 residues. V was pared by 3 bases and J by 5 bases, with 10 bases between. Germline V gene data show CDR1 as MNHEY and CDR2 as SMNVEV (reference sequence). This chain's CDR3 is CASSFREPNEKLFF. The DNA for the CDR3 is TGTGCCAGCAGTTTCCGGGAGCCGAATGAAAAACTGTTTTTT.

Only a few counts were recorded for this clone. The CDR3 DNA reads TGTGCCAGCAGTTATTCGGCAGGGGGTCAGCCCCAGCATTTT. Protein sequence: CASSYSAGGQPQHF. This chain links TRBV6-5 with TRBJ1-5; TRBD1 matches 7 bases. The V and J ends lost 3 bases and 6 bases, in that order; junction bases with no gene match: 5. The CDR3 has 14 amino acids. Germline CDR1 reads MNHEY; CDR2 reads SVGAGI.

The J gene is TRBJ1-2, the V gene TRBV6-5; D not certain. There are 14 residues in the CDR3. Germline CDR1 and CDR2: MNHEY and SVGAGI. V was cut by 2 bases and J by 2 bases, with 9 bases left in between. CDR3 sequence reads: CASSYLGSNYGYTF. As DNA, the CDR3 is TGTGCCAGCAGTTACCTCGGGAGCAACTATGGCTACACCTTC.